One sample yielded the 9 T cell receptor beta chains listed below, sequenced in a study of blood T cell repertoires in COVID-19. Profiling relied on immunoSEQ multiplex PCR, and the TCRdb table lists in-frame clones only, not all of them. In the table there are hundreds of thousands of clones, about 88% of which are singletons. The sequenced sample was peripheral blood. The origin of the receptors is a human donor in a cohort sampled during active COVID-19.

CDR3 coding DNA: TGTGCCAGCAGTGAATGGGCGGGCAGGGGCGGTGAAAAACTGTTTTTT. This translates into CASSEWAGRGGEKLFF. This chain links TRBV6-1 with TRBJ1-4; TRBD1 is a possible D gene (6 bases). The ends were cut back, 2 bases at V and 7 bases at J, with 17 bases in the middle. The CDR3 is 16 amino acids. Germline V CDR1 and CDR2: MNHNS, SASEGT.

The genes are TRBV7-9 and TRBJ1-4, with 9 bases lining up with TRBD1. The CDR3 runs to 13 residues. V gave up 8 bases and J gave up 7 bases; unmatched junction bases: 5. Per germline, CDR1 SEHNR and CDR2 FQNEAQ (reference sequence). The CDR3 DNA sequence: TGTGCCAGCGGAACAGGGGGCGGTGAAAAACTGTTTTTT. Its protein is CASGTGGGEKLFF.

CDR3 sequence reads: CAWSVHPGGYYGYTF. The CDR3 DNA follows: TGTGCCTGGAGTGTTCATCCAGGAGGTTACTATGGCTACACCTTC. The J gene is TRBJ1-2, the V gene TRBV30, with no clear D. Trimming removed 0 bases from V and 3 bases from J, with 14 bases in between. The CDR3 consists of 15 residues. CDR1 is GTSNPN and CDR2 is SVGIG in the germline V gene (reference sequence).

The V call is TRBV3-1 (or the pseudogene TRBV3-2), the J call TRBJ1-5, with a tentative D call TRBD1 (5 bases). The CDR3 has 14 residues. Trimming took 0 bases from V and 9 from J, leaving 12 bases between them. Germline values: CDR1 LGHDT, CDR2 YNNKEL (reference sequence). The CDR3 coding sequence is TGTGCCAGCAGCCAAGACGGTCAGGGTCGGCCCCAGCATTTT. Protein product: CASSQDGQGRPQHF.

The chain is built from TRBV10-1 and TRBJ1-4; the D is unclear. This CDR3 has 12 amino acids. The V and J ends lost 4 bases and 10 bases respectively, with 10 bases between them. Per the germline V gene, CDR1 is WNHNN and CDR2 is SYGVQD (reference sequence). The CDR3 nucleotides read TGCGCCAGCAGTGGAGGTGCCGGAAAACTGTTTTTT. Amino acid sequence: CASSGGAGKLFF.

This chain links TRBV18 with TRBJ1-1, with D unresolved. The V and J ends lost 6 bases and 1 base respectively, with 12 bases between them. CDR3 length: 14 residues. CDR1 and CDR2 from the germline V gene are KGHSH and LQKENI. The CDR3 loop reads CASSRADGNTEAFF. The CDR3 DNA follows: TGTGCCAGCTCGCGGGCCGACGGGAACACTGAAGCTTTCTTT.

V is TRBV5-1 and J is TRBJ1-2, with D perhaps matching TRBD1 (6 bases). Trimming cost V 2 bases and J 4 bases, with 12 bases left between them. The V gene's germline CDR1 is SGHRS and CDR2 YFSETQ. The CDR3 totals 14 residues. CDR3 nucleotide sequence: TGCGCCAGCAGCTTCGTGGTAGGGGGCTATGGCTACACCTTC. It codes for CASSFVVGGYGYTF.

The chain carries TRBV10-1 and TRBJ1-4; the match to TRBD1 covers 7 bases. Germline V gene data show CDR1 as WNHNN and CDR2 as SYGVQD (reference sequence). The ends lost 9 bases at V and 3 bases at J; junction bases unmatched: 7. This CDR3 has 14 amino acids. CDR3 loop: CARKGTAPNEKLFF. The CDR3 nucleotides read TGCGCCAGGAAAGGGACAGCTCCTAATGAAAAACTGTTTTTT.

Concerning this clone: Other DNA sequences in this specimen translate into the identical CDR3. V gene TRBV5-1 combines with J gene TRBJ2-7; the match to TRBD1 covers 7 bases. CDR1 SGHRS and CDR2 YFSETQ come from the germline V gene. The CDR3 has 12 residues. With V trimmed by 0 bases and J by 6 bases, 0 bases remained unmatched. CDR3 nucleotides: TGCGCCAGCAGCTTGGACAGGGGCGAGCAGTACTTC. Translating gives CASSLDRGEQYF.